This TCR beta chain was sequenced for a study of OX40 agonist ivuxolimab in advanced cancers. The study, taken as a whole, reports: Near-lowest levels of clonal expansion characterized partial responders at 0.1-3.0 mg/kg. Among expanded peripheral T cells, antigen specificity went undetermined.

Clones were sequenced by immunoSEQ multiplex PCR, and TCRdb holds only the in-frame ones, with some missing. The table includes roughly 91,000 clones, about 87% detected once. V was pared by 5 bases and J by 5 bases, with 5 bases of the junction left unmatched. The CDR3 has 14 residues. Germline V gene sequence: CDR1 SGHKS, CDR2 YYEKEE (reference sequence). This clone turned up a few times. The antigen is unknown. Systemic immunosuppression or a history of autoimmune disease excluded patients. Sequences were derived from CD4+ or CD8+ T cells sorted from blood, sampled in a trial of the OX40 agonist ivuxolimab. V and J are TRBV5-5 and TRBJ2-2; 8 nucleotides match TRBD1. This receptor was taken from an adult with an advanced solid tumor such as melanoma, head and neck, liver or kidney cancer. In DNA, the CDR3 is TGTGCCAGCAGATCCACAGGGGGAACCGGGGAGCTGTTTTTT. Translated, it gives CASRSTGGTGELFF.